This TCR beta chain emerged from a study of OX40 agonist ivuxolimab in advanced cancers. Profiling relied on immunoSEQ multiplex PCR, and the TCRdb table lists in-frame clones only, not all of them. The table records tens of thousands of clones, roughly 85% of them present only once. Whole-study results and caveats: Some of the nonresponding patients also showed low levels of normalized T-cell clonal expansion. Clonal expansion from baseline to week 6 occurred in both CD4+ and CD8+ T cells. Antigen specificity was not determined for the expanded peripheral T cells.

Between the trimmed V and J ends, which lost 3 bases and 4 bases, there was a span of 9 bases. Germline CDR1 reads SEHNR; CDR2 reads FQNEAQ (reference sequence). The CDR3 contains 13 residues. A word on this clone: What it recognizes is unknown.

This chain connects TRBV7-9 to TRBJ1-2; no definite D call. The sequencing used CD4+ or CD8+ T cells sorted from blood, collected in a trial of the OX40 agonist ivuxolimab. This sequence was found in an adult with an advanced solid tumor such as melanoma, head and neck, liver or kidney cancer. The CDR3 sequence is CASSFRGSYGYTF. The CDR3 region has the DNA TGTGCCAGCAGCTTTCGGGGAAGCTATGGCTACACCTTC.